The 20 T cell receptor beta chains given below trace back to one sample, sequenced in a study of OX40 agonist ivuxolimab in advanced cancers. Libraries came from the immunoSEQ multiplex PCR assay. The source is immuneACCESS, and TCRdb retained only in-frame sequences with V and J called. Part of the clones is not carried over; for the studies checked, unresolved V genes explain less than half of this, and the remainder is unexplained. In all, the sample holds 85,000 to 95,000 clones, and 90% to 95% of those were seen once. 2.6% of the sample belongs to the ten largest clones. Sequencing was performed on CD4+ or CD8+ T cells sorted from blood, taken in a trial of the OX40 agonist ivuxolimab. These receptors were obtained from an adult with an advanced solid tumor such as melanoma, head and neck, liver or kidney cancer.

The chain recombines TRBV27 with TRBJ1-6, with 7 nucleotides matching TRBD1. The length of the CDR3 is 15 residues. Germline CDR1 and CDR2: MNHEY and SMNVEV (reference sequence). Trimming at V came to 5 bases and at J to 9 bases, leaving 10 bases not matched to a gene. CDR3 bases: TGTGCCAGCAGTAATCCGGGACAGACAATTTCACCCCTCCACTTT. Protein sequence: CASSNPGQTISPLHF.

The chain combines TRBV18 with TRBJ2-7; 8 bases are shared with TRBD2. Germline lookup yields CDR1 KGHSH and CDR2 LQKENI. V lost 6 bases to trimming and J lost 0 bases; unmatched junction nucleotides: 10. CDR3 length: 16 amino acids. In nucleotides, the CDR3 is TGTGCCAGCTCGTCCGACGGGACTAGTCCCTCCTACGAGCAGTACTTC. It encodes CASSSDGTSPSYEQYF. The whole variable domain, filled in from reference TRBV18 and TRBJ2-7, reads NAGVMQNPRHLVRRRGQEARLRCSPMKGHSHVYWYRQLPEEGLKFMVYLQKENIIDESGMPKERFSAEFPKEGPSILRIQQVVRGDSAAYFCASSSDGTSPSYEQYFGPGTRLTVT.

This clone was counted between two and nine times. The V and J genes are TRBV10-3 and TRBJ1-5; D gene ambiguous. This CDR3 has 13 amino acids. CDR1 and CDR2 from the germline V gene are ENHRY and SYGVKD. V lost 4 bases to trimming and J lost 2 bases, with 6 bases between them. The CDR3 protein is CAISGPGNQPQHF. The CDR3 DNA follows: TGTGCCATCAGTGGACCGGGCAATCAGCCCCAGCATTTT.

The V and J genes are TRBV6-5 and TRBJ1-1; D gene ambiguous. V was shortened by 7 bases and J by 11 bases, with 14 bases between the two germline ends. This CDR3 contains 11 residues. Germline loops: CDR1 MNHEY, CDR2 SVGAGI. CDR3 sequence: CASIIETNAFF. Here the CDR3 DNA reads TGTGCCAGCATTATTGAGACAAACGCTTTCTTT.

This chain joins TRBV28 and TRBJ1-5, with TRBD1 as a possible D gene (5 bases). Trimming stripped 5 bases from V and 5 bases from J, with 16 bases between. CDR1 and CDR2 (germline): MDHEN, SYDVKM. The CDR3 sequence is 15 residues long. CDR3 sequence (DNA): TGTGCCAGCAGTCCCTCTCAGGGATGGGATCAGCCCCAGCATTTT. Translating gives CASSPSQGWDQPQHF.

The V and J genes are TRBV14 and TRBJ2-7, with TRBD1 as a possible D gene (5 bases). CDR1 and CDR2 (germline): SGHDN, FVKESK. The ends were cut back, 2 bases at V and 3 bases at J, with 5 bases in the middle. The length of the CDR3 is 12 residues. Written as DNA, the CDR3 is TGTGCCAGCAGCCAACAGGGCTACGAGCAGTACTTC. Protein product: CASSQQGYEQYF.

The V call is TRBV6-1, the J call TRBJ2-2, with D perhaps assigned TRBD1 or TRBD2 (5 bases each). CDR1 and CDR2 from the germline V gene are MNHNS and SASEGT. This CDR3 is 15 amino acids long. Trimming left V 8 bases short and J 2 bases short, with 15 bases between. The CDR3 DNA reads as TGTGCCAGCGGGGACGGCAACTTAAACACCGGGGAGCTGTTTTTT. This translates into CASGDGNLNTGELFF.

This clone was detected only once. The gene calls are TRBV5-1 and TRBJ2-7; TRBD2 is a possible D gene (5 bases). The V end was cut by 1 base, the J end by 1 base, with 15 bases between. Germline values: CDR1 SGHRS, CDR2 YFSETQ. This CDR3 has 16 residues. The DNA for the CDR3 is TGCGCCAGCAGCTTGTCGGCGGCGGGCGTTTCCTACGAGCAGTACTTC. It translates to CASSLSAAGVSYEQYF.

This chain links TRBV5-1 with TRBJ2-1; 7 nucleotides align to TRBD1. CDR3 length: 16 residues. CDR1 SGHRS and CDR2 YFSETQ come from the germline V gene. V shed 3 bases, J shed 4 bases, and the junction held 10 bases outside the gene matches. The DNA for the CDR3 is TGCGCCAGCAGCTCGGAGGCGGCAGGGGGATACAATGAGCAGTTCTTC. Encoded protein: CASSSEAAGGYNEQFF.

J is TRBJ2-1 and V is TRBV9; TRBD2 matches at 8 bases. Germline CDR1 SGDLS, CDR2 YYNGEE. The CDR3 consists of 15 residues. V trimming: 0 bases; J trimming: 9 bases; junction bases outside the gene matches: 8. In nucleotides, the CDR3 is TGTGCCAGCAGCGTAGACGGGACTAGTTTTGGTGAGCAGTTCTTC. Protein: CASSVDGTSFGEQFF.

V and J are TRBV5-1 and TRBJ1-3, with D tentatively TRBD1 (5 bases). V dropped 4 bases and J dropped 1 base, with 15 bases sitting between them. The CDR3 has 16 residues. CDR1 and CDR2 from the germline V gene are SGHRS and YFSETQ. In DNA form, the CDR3 reads TGCGCCAGCAGCCAAGGCCTCGGGGGGTCTGGAAACACCATATATTTT. As protein: CASSQGLGGSGNTIYF.

This chain connects TRBV27 to TRBJ2-7; D is uncertain. With 5 bases removed from V and 2 bases from J, the gap between germline ends came to 13 bases. CDR1 and CDR2 (germline): MNHEY, SMNVEV (reference sequence). The CDR3 totals 14 residues. Here the CDR3 reads CASSRSDGTYEQYF. Here the CDR3 DNA reads TGTGCCAGCAGTCGTAGTGATGGGACCTACGAGCAGTACTTC.

V is TRBV10-1 and J is TRBJ1-1; 8 nucleotides agree with TRBD1. Unmatched junction bases numbered 3, after V lost 0 bases and J lost 9 bases. The CDR3 sequence is 13 residues long. Germline lookup yields CDR1 WNHNN and CDR2 SYGVQD (reference sequence). The CDR3 loop reads CASSESGTGKAFF. The CDR3 DNA sequence: TGCGCCAGCAGTGAGTCCGGGACAGGTAAAGCTTTCTTT.

The chain is built from TRBV2 and TRBJ2-7; 12 nucleotides line up with TRBD2. The CDR3 is made up of 14 amino acids. Germline V lookup: CDR1 SNHLY, CDR2 FYNNEI. The V segment lost 5 bases and the J segment 3 bases; nucleotides outside the gene matches: 2. The CDR3 coding sequence is TGTGCCAGCAGTCGGACTAGCGGGAACTACGAGCAGTACTTC. Translation: CASSRTSGNYEQYF.

In this sample, this clone turned up a few times. The rearrangement links TRBV23-1 to TRBJ2-2; the D gene could be TRBD1 or TRBD2 (6 bases each). TRBV23-1 is an ORF for which the function is uncertain. The CDR3 is made up of 15 amino acids. Deletions cut 9 bases from V and 7 bases from J, with 21 bases between. The CDR3 here is CARQLGGPTVGELFF. The CDR3 DNA reads as TGCGCCAGACAACTGGGGGGCCCCACGGTCGGGGAGCTGTTTTTT.

This clone was recorded only once. V and J are TRBV25-1 and TRBJ2-5; no clear D. This CDR3 is 13 amino acids long. Germline CDR1 reads MGHDK; CDR2 reads SYGVNS. Trimming removed 1 base at V and 5 bases at J, with 8 bases between. The CDR3 DNA sequence: TGTGCCAGCAGTGAATCGGTCGGGGAGACCCAGTACTTC. Its protein is CASSESVGETQYF.

This clone appeared a single time. V is TRBV5-1 and J is TRBJ1-2; D may be TRBD1 (5 bases). This CDR3 spans 14 amino acids. Per germline, CDR1 SGHRS and CDR2 YFSETQ. V shed 1 base and J shed 1 base, with 8 bases lying between them. The CDR3 DNA is TGCGCCAGCAGCTTGAGTAGGGGTAACTATGGCTACACCTTC. Amino acid sequence: CASSLSRGNYGYTF.

This chain connects TRBV18 to TRBJ2-7; 11 bases line up with TRBD2. V lost 6 bases and J lost 1; bases outside the gene matches: 8. CDR1 is KGHSH and CDR2 is LQKENI in the germline V gene. CDR3 length: 16 residues. In DNA, the CDR3 is TGTGCCAGCTCGCTCACTAGCGGGAGTTCGTCCTACGAGCAGTACTTC. This encodes CASSLTSGSSSYEQYF.

This clone was detected only once. This rearrangement joins TRBV5-6 to TRBJ1-2; perhaps TRBD1 as D (5 bases). The CDR3 consists of 15 residues. V was trimmed by 2 bases and J by 3 bases, leaving 14 bases between them. CDR1 and CDR2 (germline): SGHDT, YYEEEE. The chain's CDR3 is CASSFFPGTDYGYTF. CDR3 nucleotides: TGTGCCAGCAGCTTTTTCCCAGGGACCGACTATGGCTACACCTTC.

This clone was counted once. Within the sample, other DNA sequences also encode this same CDR3. The chain joins TRBV28 to TRBJ2-7; D may be TRBD1 (6 bases). The V gene lost 6 bases and the J gene lost 4 bases, with 13 bases spanning the gap. This CDR3 has 13 residues. The germline V gene encodes CDR1 MDHEN and CDR2 SYDVKM. In nucleotides, the CDR3 is TGTGCCAGCAGCCCCGGGACATTATACGAGCAGTACTTC. This encodes CASSPGTLYEQYF.